The clone carrying this T cell receptor (beta chain) has at least ten counts. Its cognate antigen is unknown. The CDR3 is 16 amino acids. The germline gives CDR1 SGHNT, CDR2 YENEEA. Between the trimmed V and J ends, which lost 4 bases and 4 bases, there was a span of 19 bases. The data derive from a study of CD8+CD57+ T cells in acquired aplastic anemia. Genomic DNA acted as the template from which TCR beta VDJ combination and CDR3 sequence profiling were carried out. TCRdb re-analysed the reads in MiXCR, keeping a single row per CDR3 protein. The sample includes fewer than 250,000 distinct CDR3 sequences, 50% to 55% of them seen just once. Whole-study results and caveats: Patients and healthy controls showed no significant CD8+ Simpson's diversity difference. Patients and controls were found to share twenty-nine CD8+ CDR3 sequences.

The sequence derives from a human donor in good health, serving as a control. The sequencing input was sorted CD4+, CD8+, or CD8+CD57+ T cells (not recorded which) from PBMCs. The chain joins TRBV11-3 to TRBJ1-1; a possible D gene is TRBD1 (6 bases). CDR3 region: CASSSGRPGQGTEAFF. Written as DNA, the CDR3 is TGTGCCAGCAGCTCCGGGCGCCCGGGACAAGGCACTGAAGCTTTCTTT.